This T cell receptor (beta chain) was captured by sequencing in a study of PD-L1 blockade in urothelial cancer. Per the germline V gene, CDR1 is MGHRA and CDR2 is YSYEKL. Trimming removed 1 base from V and 1 base from J; junction bases left unmatched: 2. The CDR3 is 16 residues long. The sample's time point: peripheral blood 6 weeks after treatment start. The method was immunoSEQ multiplex PCR; TCRdb's version includes in-frame clones alone and lacks a portion of them. The sample includes some 120,000 clones, around 86% of them seen just once. The sequence was obtained from a man aged 45-65 years with urothelial cancer. This sample comprised PBMCs, obtained around atezolizumab (anti-PD-L1) treatment. The chain joins TRBV4-1 to TRBJ2-3; 10 bases are shared with TRBD2. The DNA of the CDR3 is TGCGCCAGCAGCCAAGCGGGGACTAGCGGCACAGATACGCAGTATTTT. Protein: CASSQAGTSGTDTQYF.